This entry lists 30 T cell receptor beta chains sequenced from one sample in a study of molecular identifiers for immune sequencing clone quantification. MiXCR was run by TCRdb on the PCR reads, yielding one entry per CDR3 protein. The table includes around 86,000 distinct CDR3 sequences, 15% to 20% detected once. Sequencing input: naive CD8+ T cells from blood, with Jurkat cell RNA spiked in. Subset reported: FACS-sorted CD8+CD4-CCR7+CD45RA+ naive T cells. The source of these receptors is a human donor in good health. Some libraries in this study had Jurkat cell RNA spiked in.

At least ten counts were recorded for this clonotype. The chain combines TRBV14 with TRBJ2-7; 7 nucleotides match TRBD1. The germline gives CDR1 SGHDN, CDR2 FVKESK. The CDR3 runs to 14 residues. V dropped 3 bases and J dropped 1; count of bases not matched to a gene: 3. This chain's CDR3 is CASSHSQGSYEQYF. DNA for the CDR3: TGTGCCAGCAGCCACTCACAGGGGTCCTACGAGCAGTACTTC.

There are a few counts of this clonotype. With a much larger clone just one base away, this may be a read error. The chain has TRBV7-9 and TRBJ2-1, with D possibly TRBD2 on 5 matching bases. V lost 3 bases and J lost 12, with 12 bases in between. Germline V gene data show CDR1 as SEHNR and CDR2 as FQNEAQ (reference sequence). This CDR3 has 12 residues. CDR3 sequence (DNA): TGTGCCAGCAGCTTGAGTAGCGATGGGCAGTTCTTC. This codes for CASSLSSDGQFF. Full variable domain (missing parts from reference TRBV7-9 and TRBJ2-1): DTGVSQNPRHKITKRGQNVTFRCDPISEHNRLYWYRQTLGQGPEFLTYFQNEAQLEKSRLLSDRFSAERPKGSFSTLEIQRTEQGDSAMYLCASSLSSDGQFFGPGTRLTVL.

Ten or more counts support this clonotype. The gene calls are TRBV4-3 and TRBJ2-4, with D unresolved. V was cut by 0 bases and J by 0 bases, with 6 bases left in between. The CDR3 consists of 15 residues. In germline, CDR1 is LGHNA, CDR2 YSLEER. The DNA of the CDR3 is TGCGCCAGCAGCCAAGAAAGTAGAGCCAAAAACATTCAGTACTTC. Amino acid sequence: CASSQESRAKNIQYF.

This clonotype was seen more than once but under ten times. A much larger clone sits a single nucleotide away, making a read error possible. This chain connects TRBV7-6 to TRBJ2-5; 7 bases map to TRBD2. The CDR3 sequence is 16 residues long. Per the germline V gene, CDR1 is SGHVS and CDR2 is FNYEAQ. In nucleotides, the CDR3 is TGTGCCAGCAGCTTTTCCCCAGCGGGATTGCAAGTGACCCAGTACTTC. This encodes CASSFSPAGLQVTQYF.

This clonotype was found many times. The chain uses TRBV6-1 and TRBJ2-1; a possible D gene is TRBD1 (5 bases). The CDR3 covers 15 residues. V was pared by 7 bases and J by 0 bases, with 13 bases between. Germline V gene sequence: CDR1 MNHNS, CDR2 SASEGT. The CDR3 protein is CASTSEGDSYNEQFF. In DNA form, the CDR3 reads TGTGCCAGCACCTCAGAAGGGGACTCCTACAATGAGCAGTTCTTC.

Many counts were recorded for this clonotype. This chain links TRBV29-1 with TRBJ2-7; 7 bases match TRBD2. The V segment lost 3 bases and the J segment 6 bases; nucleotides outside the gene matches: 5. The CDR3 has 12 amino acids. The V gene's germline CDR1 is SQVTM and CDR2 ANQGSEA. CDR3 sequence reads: CSVESGGGEQYF. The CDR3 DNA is TGCAGCGTTGAGTCCGGCGGGGGCGAGCAGTACTTC.

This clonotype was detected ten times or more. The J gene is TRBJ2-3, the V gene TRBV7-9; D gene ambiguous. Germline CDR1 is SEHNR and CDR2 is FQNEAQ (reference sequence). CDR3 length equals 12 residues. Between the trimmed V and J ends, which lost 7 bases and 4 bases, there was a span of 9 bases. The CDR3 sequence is CASIRPADTQYF. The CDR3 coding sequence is TGTGCCAGCATTCGGCCAGCAGATACGCAGTATTTT.

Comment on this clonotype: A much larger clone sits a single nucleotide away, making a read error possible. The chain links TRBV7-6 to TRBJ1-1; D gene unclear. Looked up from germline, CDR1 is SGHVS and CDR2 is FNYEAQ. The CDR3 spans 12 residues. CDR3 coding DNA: TGTGCCAGCGTTAGATCGAACGCTGAAGCTTTCTTT. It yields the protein CASVRSNAEAFF.

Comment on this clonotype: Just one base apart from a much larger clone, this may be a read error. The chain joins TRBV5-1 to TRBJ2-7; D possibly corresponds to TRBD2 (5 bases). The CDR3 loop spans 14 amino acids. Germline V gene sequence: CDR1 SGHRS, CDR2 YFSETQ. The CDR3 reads CASSTPGVAYEQNF. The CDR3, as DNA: TGCGCCAGCAGCACTCCCGGGGTAGCGTACGAGCAGAACTTC.

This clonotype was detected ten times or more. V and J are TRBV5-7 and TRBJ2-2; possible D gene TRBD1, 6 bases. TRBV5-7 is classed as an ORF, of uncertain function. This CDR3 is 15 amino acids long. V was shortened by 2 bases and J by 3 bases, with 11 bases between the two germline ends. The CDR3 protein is CASSFGQNHTGELFF. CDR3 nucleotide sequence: TGTGCCAGCAGCTTCGGACAGAACCACACCGGGGAGCTGTTTTTT.

In DNA form, the CDR3 reads TGCAGCGTTGAGACAGGGGAAGAGACCCAGTACTTC. Translating it yields CSVETGEETQYF. The chain links TRBV29-1 to TRBJ2-5, with 8 bases lining up with TRBD1. CDR1 is SQVTM and CDR2 is ANQGSEA in the germline V gene. V shed 3 bases, J shed 3 bases, and the junction held 0 bases outside the gene matches. This CDR3 region has 12 residues.

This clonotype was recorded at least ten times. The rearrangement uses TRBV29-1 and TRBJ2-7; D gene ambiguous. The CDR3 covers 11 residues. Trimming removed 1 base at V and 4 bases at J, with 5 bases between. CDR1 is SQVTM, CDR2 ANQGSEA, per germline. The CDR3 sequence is CSVEADYEQYF. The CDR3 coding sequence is TGCAGCGTTGAAGCTGATTACGAGCAGTACTTC.

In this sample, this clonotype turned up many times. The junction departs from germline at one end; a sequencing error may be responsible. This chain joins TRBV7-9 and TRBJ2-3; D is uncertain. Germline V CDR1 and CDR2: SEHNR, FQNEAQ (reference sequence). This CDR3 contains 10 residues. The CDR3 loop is CANSTDTQYF. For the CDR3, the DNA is TGTGCCAACAGCACAGATACGCAGTATTTT.

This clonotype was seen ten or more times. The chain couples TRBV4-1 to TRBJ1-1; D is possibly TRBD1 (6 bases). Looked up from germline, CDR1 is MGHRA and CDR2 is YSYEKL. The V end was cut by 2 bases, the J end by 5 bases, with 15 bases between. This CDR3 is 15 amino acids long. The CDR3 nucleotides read TGCGCCAGCAGCCAACCACAGGGAAGTGGTACTGAAGCTTTCTTT. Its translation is CASSQPQGSGTEAFF.

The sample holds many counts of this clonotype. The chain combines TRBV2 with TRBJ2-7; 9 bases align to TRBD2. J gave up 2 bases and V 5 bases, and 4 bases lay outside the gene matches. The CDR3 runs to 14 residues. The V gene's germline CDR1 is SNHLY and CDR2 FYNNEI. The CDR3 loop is CASSPVAGAYEQYF. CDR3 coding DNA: TGTGCCAGCAGTCCGGTAGCGGGAGCCTACGAGCAGTACTTC. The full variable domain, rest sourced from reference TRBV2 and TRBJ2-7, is EPEVTQTPSHQVTQMGQEVILRCVPISNHLYFYWYRQILGQKVEFLVSFYNNEISEKSEIFDDQFSVERPDGSNFTLKIRSTKLEDSAMYFCASSPVAGAYEQYFGPGTRLTVT.

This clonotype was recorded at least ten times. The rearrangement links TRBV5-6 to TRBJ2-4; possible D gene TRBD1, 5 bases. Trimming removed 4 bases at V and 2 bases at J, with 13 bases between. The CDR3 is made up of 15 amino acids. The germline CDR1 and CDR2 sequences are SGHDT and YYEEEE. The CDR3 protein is CASSGRELTKNIQYF. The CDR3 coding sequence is TGTGCCAGCAGCGGCAGGGAACTTACCAAAAACATTCAGTACTTC.

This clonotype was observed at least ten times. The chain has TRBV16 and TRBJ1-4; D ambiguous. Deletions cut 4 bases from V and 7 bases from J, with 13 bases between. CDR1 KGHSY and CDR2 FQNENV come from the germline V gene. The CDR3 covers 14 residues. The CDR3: CASSRPARTEKLFF. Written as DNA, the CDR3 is TGTGCCAGCAGCCGCCCCGCTAGGACTGAAAAACTGTTTTTT.

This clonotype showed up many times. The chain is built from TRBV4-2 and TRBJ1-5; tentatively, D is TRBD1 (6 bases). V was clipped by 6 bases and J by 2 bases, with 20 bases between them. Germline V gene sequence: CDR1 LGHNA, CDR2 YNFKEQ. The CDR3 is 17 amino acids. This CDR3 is CASSTGTFDFGNQPQHF. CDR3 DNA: TGTGCCAGCAGTACAGGGACATTTGACTTTGGCAATCAGCCCCAGCATTTT.

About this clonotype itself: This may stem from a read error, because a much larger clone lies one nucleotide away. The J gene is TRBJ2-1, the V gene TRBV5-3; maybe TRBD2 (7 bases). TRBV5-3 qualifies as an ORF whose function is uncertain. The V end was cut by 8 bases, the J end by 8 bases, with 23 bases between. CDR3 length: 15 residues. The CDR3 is CASGLYGGGAYEQFF. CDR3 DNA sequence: TGTGCCAGCGGCTTGTATGGGGGGGGGGCTTATGAGCAGTTCTTC.

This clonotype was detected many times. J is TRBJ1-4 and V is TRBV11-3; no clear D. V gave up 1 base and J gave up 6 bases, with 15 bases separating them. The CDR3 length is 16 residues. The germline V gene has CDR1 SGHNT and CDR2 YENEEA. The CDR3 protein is CASSLAQGRMHEKLFF. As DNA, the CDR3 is TGTGCCAGCAGCTTAGCCCAAGGAAGGATGCATGAAAAACTGTTTTTT.

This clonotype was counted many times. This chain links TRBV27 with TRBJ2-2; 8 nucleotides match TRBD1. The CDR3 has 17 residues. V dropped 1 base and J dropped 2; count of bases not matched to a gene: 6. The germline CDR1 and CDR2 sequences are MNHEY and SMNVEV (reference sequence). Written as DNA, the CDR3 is TGTGCCAGCAGTTTATTGTTGACAGGGGCAAACACCGGGGAGCTGTTTTTT. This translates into CASSLLLTGANTGELFF.

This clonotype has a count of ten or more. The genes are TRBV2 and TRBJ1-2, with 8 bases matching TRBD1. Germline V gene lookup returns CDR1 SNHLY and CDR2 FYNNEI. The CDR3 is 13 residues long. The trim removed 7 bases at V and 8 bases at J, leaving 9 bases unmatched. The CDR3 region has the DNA TGTGCCAGCAATTTGGACAGGGATTGGGGCTACACCTTC. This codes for CASNLDRDWGYTF.

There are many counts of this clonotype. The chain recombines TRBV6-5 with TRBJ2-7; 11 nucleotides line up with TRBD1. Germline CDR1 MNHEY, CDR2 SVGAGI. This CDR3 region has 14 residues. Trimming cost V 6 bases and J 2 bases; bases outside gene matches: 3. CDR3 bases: TGTGCCAGCAGCTGGGGACAGGGGGCCTACGAGCAGTACTTC. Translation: CASSWGQGAYEQYF.

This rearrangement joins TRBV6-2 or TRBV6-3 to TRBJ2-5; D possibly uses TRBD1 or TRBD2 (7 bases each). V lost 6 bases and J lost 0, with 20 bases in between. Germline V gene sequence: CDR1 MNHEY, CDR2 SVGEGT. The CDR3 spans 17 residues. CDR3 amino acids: CASRGGDRDLYQETQYF. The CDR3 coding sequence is TGTGCCAGCAGGGGGGGGGACAGAGACCTCTACCAAGAGACCCAGTACTTC.

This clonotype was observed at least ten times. The CDR3 reads CASSLGRGPYEQYF. The CDR3 DNA sequence: TGTGCCAGCAGCTTGGGCAGGGGGCCTTACGAGCAGTACTTC. The genes are TRBV13 and TRBJ2-7, with 8 bases identical to TRBD1. The CDR3 consists of 14 residues. With 3 bases clipped from V and 4 bases from J, the junction kept 5 bases outside the gene matches. Germline CDR1 PRHDT, CDR2 FYEKMQ (reference sequence).

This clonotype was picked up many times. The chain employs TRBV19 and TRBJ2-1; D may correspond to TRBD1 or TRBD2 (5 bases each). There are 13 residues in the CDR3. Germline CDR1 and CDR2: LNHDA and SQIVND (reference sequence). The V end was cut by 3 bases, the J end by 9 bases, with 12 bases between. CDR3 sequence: CASSIPGAGEQFF. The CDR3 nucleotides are TGTGCCAGTAGTATTCCCGGGGCCGGTGAGCAGTTCTTC.

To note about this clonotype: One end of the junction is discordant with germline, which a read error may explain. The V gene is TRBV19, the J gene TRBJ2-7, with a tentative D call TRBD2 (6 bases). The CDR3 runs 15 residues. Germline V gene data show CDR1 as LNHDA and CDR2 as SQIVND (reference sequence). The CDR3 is CAGSIESGLTYEQYF. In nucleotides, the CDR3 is TGTGCCGGTAGTATCGAGTCAGGACTAACCTACGAGCAGTACTTC. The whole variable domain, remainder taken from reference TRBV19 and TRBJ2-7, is DGGITQSPKYLFRKEGQNVTLSCEQNLNHDAMYWYRQDPGQGLRLIYYSQIVNDFQKGDIAEGYSVSREKKESFPLTVTSAQKNPTAFYLCAGSIESGLTYEQYFGPGTRLTVT.

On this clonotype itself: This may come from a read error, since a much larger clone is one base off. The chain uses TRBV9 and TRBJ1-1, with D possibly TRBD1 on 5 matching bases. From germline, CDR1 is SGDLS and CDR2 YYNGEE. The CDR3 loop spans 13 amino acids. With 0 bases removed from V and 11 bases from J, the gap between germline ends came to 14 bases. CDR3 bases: TGTGCCAGCAGCGTAGCTTCGGACACCCGGGCTTTCTTT. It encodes CASSVASDTRAFF.

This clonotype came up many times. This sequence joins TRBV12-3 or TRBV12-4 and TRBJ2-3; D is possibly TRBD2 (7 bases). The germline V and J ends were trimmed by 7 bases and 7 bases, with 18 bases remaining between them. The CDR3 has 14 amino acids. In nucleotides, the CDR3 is TGTGCCAGCACTTTGGGGGGGGGCCCTCATACGCAGTATTTT. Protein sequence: CASTLGGGPHTQYF.

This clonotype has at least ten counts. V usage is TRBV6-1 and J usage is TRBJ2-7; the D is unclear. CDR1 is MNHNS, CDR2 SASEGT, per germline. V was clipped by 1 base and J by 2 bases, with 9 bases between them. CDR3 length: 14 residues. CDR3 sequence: CASSEGLGPYEQYF. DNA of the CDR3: TGTGCCAGCAGTGAAGGGCTAGGCCCCTACGAGCAGTACTTC.